This TCR beta chain was sequenced in a study of blood T cell repertoires in COVID-19. Study information: The samples span acute and convalescent COVID-19 from the United States, Italy and Spain. PBMCs, B-cell-depleted T cells, or T cells provided the cDNA or gDNA that made up the material.

This CDR3 is built from 14 residues. Per the germline V gene, CDR1 is SNHLY and CDR2 is FYNNEI. V lost 4 bases, J lost 16 bases, and 12 bases stayed unmatched. Profiling relied on immunoSEQ multiplex PCR, and the TCRdb table lists in-frame clones only, not all of them. The repertoire consists of fewer than 400,000 clones, with around 86% occurring once and the leading ten covering about 4.2%. The sequenced material came from PBMCs or T cells enriched from blood (not recorded which). This chain uses TRBV2 with TRBJ1-4; 10 nucleotides match TRBD1. This sequence was found in a young man who had recovered from COVID-19. For the CDR3, the DNA is TGTGCCAGCAGTGGCAACCGGGACAGGGGCTTTACGTTTTTT. Protein: CASSGNRDRGFTFF.